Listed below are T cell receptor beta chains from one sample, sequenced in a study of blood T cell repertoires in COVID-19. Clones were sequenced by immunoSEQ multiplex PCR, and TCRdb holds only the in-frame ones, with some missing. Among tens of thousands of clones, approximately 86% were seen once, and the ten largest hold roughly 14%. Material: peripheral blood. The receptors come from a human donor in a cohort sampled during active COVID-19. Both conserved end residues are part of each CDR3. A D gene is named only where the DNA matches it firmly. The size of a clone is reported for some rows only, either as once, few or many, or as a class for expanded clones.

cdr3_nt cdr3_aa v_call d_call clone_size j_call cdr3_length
TGTGCCAGCAGCTCCATACAGGGTATCCCTGGGGCCAACGTCCTGACTTTC CASSSIQGIPGANVLTF TRBV6-2/TRBV6-3 NA NA TRBJ2-6 17
TGTGCCAGCAGCGTAGCTACGAGAGTGCGGGGGATAGATACGCAGTATTTT CASSVATRVRGIDTQYF TRBV9 TRBD2 NA TRBJ2-3 17
TGTGCCAGCAGTTATTCCCAGGGCCAGGGCGAGCAGTACTTC CASSYSQGQGEQYF TRBV6-2/TRBV6-3 NA few TRBJ2-7 14
TGTGCCACCAGTGTACAGGGGATCGAACATGGCTACACCTTC CATSVQGIEHGYTF TRBV24-1 TRBD1 NA TRBJ1-2 14
TGCGCCAGCAGTGCACGGACTAGCAGTAATGAGCAGTTCTTC CASSARTSSNEQFF TRBV10-1 TRBD2 NA TRBJ2-1 14
TGTGCCTCCCAACCGGGACTCCGATCTGATTCGAACACCGGGGAGCTGTTTTTT CASQPGLRSDSNTGELFF TRBV10-3 NA few TRBJ2-2 18
TGTGCCAGCAGCTTAACTAGTTTGAACACCGGGGAGCTGTTTTTT CASSLTSLNTGELFF TRBV7-3 NA few TRBJ2-2 15
TGTGCCAGCAGTGAAGGAGGCCTGGTGGGGACCCAGTACTTC CASSEGGLVGTQYF TRBV6-1 NA NA TRBJ2-5 14
TGTGCCATCAATCCCGGGGAGGTTGCCTATGGCTACACCTTC CAINPGEVAYGYTF TRBV10-3 NA NA TRBJ1-2 14
TGTGCCAGCAGCTCCGGGACAGGAAATGAAAAACTGTTTTTT CASSSGTGNEKLFF TRBV11-2 TRBD1 once TRBJ1-4 14
TGTGCCAGCAGCTTACAGGGGGATGACACTGAAGCTTTCTTT CASSLQGDDTEAFF TRBV5-6 TRBD1 NA TRBJ1-1 14
TGTGCCACCAGTGATCCGCAAGGGACAGGGATTGTGAAGCAGTACTTC CATSDPQGTGIVKQYF TRBV24-1 TRBD1 NA TRBJ2-7 16
TGTGCCAGCAGCGCCACAGGGGGAGCTTACAATGAGCAGTTCTTC CASSATGGAYNEQFF TRBV9 TRBD1 NA TRBJ2-1 15
TGTGCCAGCAGCTTAGCGTGGCTAGCCAGTGAGCAGTTCTTC CASSLAWLASEQFF TRBV7-8 NA NA TRBJ2-1 14
TGTGCCAGCAGCGTCGGCGGGAGTAGCTACGAGCAGTACTTC CASSVGGSSYEQYF TRBV9 TRBD2 NA TRBJ2-7 14
TGTGCCAGCAGCTTAGGAGGACAGGGGTCGAGACCCTACGAGCAGTACTTC CASSLGGQGSRPYEQYF TRBV7-8 TRBD1 NA TRBJ2-7 17
TGTGCCAGCAGCGTAGGCGGGACTTTGTACAATGAGCAGTTCTTC CASSVGGTLYNEQFF TRBV9 NA once TRBJ2-1 15
TGTGCCAGCACCGACAGAAACACCGGGGAGCTGTTTTTT CASTDRNTGELFF TRBV27 NA NA TRBJ2-2 13
TGTGCCATCACCCCTCTAGCGCGTAGCACAGATACGCAGTATTTT CAITPLARSTDTQYF TRBV10-3 NA NA TRBJ2-3 15
TGTGCCAGCAAAAGGGGGTCAGCTAATGAAAAACTGTTTTTT CASKRGSANEKLFF TRBV28 NA NA TRBJ1-4 14
TGTGCCAGCAGCAGTGAGACTAGCGGAGCAAGGGGCAATGAGCAGTTCTTC CASSSETSGARGNEQFF TRBV7-3 TRBD2 NA TRBJ2-1 17
TGCGCCAGCACCCTGGACAGCAGCTCCTACGAGCAGTACTTC CASTLDSSSYEQYF TRBV5-1 NA NA TRBJ2-7 14
TGCGCCAGCAGTGAGCCCCATAGGGGCTATGGCTACACCTTC CASSEPHRGYGYTF TRBV10-1 NA NA TRBJ1-2 14
TGCAGCGTTGTCCTTAGGGACATTTTCTCACCCGAGCAGTACTTC CSVVLRDIFSPEQYF TRBV29-1 NA once TRBJ2-7 15
TGTGCCAGCACCAGGGGACAGGGGCTGGGCTACACCTTC CASTRGQGLGYTF TRBV7-2 TRBD1 NA TRBJ1-2 13
TGTGCCAGCAGCCAAGGTCAAGCGGGAGGGGGGGAGACCCAGTACTTC CASSQGQAGGGETQYF TRBV4-2 TRBD2 NA TRBJ2-5 16
TGTGCCAGCAGTTCCGGGTTCTATGGCTACACCTTC CASSSGFYGYTF TRBV28 NA NA TRBJ1-2 12
TGTGCCAGCATTCTAGCCTCCACGGGGGGCCGGAACACTGAAGCTTTCTTT CASILASTGGRNTEAFF TRBV5-4 NA NA TRBJ1-1 17
TGTGCCAGCAGCCTACAGGGGAACACTGAAGCTTTCTTT CASSLQGNTEAFF TRBV7-9 NA once TRBJ1-1 13
TGTGCCAGCTCACCATATGTTCAGGGGGACACCGGGGAGCTGTTTTTT CASSPYVQGDTGELFF TRBV18 TRBD1 NA TRBJ2-2 16
TGCGCCAGCAGACTAATAGCCGGGACAGGGGGCTACGAGCAGTACTTC CASRLIAGTGGYEQYF TRBV5-1 TRBD1 NA TRBJ2-7 16
TGTGCCAGCAGCTTCCAAAGGGGTACGGCCGAAGCTTTCTTT CASSFQRGTAEAFF TRBV11-2 NA NA TRBJ1-1 14
TGTGCCAGCAGTTTTCGGGGGGCTAAAGCTGAAGCTTTCTTT CASSFRGAKAEAFF TRBV28 NA NA TRBJ1-1 14
TGTGCCAGCAGTTACACGACTAGCGGGAGGGCGGATACGCAGTATTTT CASSYTTSGRADTQYF TRBV6-5 TRBD2 NA TRBJ2-3 16
TGTGCCACCAGCAGATCAACTGGGGCCAACGTCCTGACTTTC CATSRSTGANVLTF TRBV15 NA NA TRBJ2-6 14
TGTGCCATCAGCAAACAGGGCCCCTACGAGCAGTACTTC CAISKQGPYEQYF TRBV10-3 NA few TRBJ2-7 13
TGTGCCACCAGCAGAGCCCCCTACAGGGGTACTGAAGCTTTCTTT CATSRAPYRGTEAFF TRBV15 TRBD1 once TRBJ1-1 15
TGTGCCAGCAGCTTAGGGGTAAGGGGTAATCGAGCCAAAAACATTCAGTACTTC CASSLGVRGNRAKNIQYF TRBV7-2 NA NA TRBJ2-4 18
TGTGCCAGCAGTTACGGGCCCTCCGGCCATGAGCAGTTCTTC CASSYGPSGHEQFF TRBV6-6 NA NA TRBJ2-1 14